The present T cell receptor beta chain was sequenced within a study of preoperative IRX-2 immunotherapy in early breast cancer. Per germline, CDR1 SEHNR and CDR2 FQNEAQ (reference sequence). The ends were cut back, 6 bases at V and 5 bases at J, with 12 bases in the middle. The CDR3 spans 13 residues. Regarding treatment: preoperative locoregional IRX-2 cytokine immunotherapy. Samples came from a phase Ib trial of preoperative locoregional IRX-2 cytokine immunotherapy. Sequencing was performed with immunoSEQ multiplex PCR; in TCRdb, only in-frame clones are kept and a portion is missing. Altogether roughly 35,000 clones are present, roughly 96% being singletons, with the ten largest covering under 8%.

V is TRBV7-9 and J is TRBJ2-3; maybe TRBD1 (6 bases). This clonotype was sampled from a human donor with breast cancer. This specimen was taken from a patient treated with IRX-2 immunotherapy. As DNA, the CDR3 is TGTGCCAGCAGTCCTACACAGGGAGATACGCAGTATTTT. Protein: CASSPTQGDTQYF.